A single sample gave rise to the 29 T cell receptor beta chains below, sequenced in a study of T cells after posttransplantation cyclophosphamide. TCRdb keeps only in-frame clones here, not all; method: immunoSEQ multiplex PCR. The sample consists of around 16,000 clones, about 95% of them appearing once. Cells defined as naive were viable CD3+CD4+ or CD3+CD8+ and CCR7+CD45RA+CD45RO-CD95-CD27+CD28+. Sequenced sample: naive CD4+ T cells sorted from blood. These receptor sequences come from a woman aged 45-65 years in good health and a related stem cell transplant donor.

The chain employs TRBV30 and TRBJ1-4; 7 bases agree with TRBD1. With V trimmed by 7 bases and J by 4 bases, 3 bases remained unmatched. CDR1 and CDR2 (germline): GTSNPN, SVGIG (reference sequence). The CDR3 extends over 12 amino acids. The CDR3 nucleotides are TGTGCCTTGGGACAGAATAATGAAAAACTGTTTTTT. It is translated as CALGQNNEKLFF.

The chain recombines TRBV28 with TRBJ2-5, with D tentatively TRBD2 (6 bases). The germline CDR1 and CDR2 sequences are MDHEN and SYDVKM. Trimming shortened V by 6 bases and J by 5 bases, and 16 bases separated the two germline ends. The CDR3 consists of 14 residues. Written as DNA, the CDR3 is TGTGCCAGCAGCCCCCAACGGGGGAGGGAGACCCAGTACTTC. Its translation is CASSPQRGRETQYF.

The chain links TRBV9 to TRBJ1-6; the D gene is possibly TRBD1 (6 bases). The germline CDR1 and CDR2 sequences are SGDLS and YYNGEE. CDR3 length: 14 amino acids. V was cut by 2 bases and J by 14 bases, with 17 bases left in between. CDR3 in DNA: TGTGCCAGCAGCGTTGGGGTCCGGGACATGGCCCTCCACTTT. This gives the protein CASSVGVRDMALHF.

The CDR3 DNA sequence: TGCGCCAGCAGCTTGGTCAGTCTAGCGGGAAACGAGCAGTACTTC. Its translation: CASSLVSLAGNEQYF. The chain links TRBV5-1 to TRBJ2-5; TRBD2 aligns across 9 bases. Gene TRBJ2-7 matches the end of the DNA better, so the J call may be wrong. CDR1 is SGHRS, CDR2 YFSETQ, per germline. The CDR3 sequence is 15 residues long.

The chain links TRBV7-9 to TRBJ1-1; a weak D match, TRBD1 (5 bases). Germline V gives CDR1 SEHNR, CDR2 FQNEAQ (reference sequence). The CDR3 spans 14 residues. Trimming removed 3 bases from V and 7 bases from J, with 15 bases in between. For the CDR3, the DNA is TGTGCCAGCAGCTTCTTGGCAGGGAGGATTGAAGCTTTCTTT. Residues: CASSFLAGRIEAFF.

The J gene is TRBJ2-1, the V gene TRBV5-1, with 7 positions matching TRBD2. In germline, CDR1 is SGHRS, CDR2 YFSETQ. The CDR3 runs to 15 residues. V lost 1 base, J lost 7 bases, and 8 bases stayed unmatched. DNA for the CDR3: TGCGCCAGCAGCTTGTGGGGGAGGGCCGAAAATGAGCAGTTCTTC. It yields the protein CASSLWGRAENEQFF.

The J gene is TRBJ2-5, the V gene TRBV6-1; TRBD1 matches at 8 bases. J lost 5 bases, V lost 4 bases, and 6 bases had no gene match. This CDR3 is 14 amino acids long. Germline CDR1 MNHNS, CDR2 SASEGT. DNA for the CDR3: TGTGCCAGCAGTGCCGGGACAGGTTGGGAGACCCAGTACTTC. Its translation: CASSAGTGWETQYF.

This clone was detected a few times. The chain links TRBV19 to TRBJ1-1, with a weak D call TRBD1 (5 bases). Trimming took 6 bases from V and 4 from J, leaving 15 bases between them. CDR3 length equals 14 residues. Germline lookup yields CDR1 LNHDA and CDR2 SQIVND (reference sequence). CDR3 in amino acids: CASRSHQGGTEAFF. As DNA, the CDR3 is TGTGCCAGTAGGAGTCATCAGGGAGGCACTGAAGCTTTCTTT.

This clone was detected once. The rearrangement uses TRBV10-1 and TRBJ2-7; the D gene is possibly TRBD2 (6 bases). Per germline, CDR1 WNHNN and CDR2 SYGVQD (reference sequence). The length of the CDR3 is 14 residues. V lost 3 bases to trimming and J lost 2 bases, with 11 bases between them. This CDR3 is CASSERGIPYEQYF. The CDR3 DNA reads TGCGCCAGCAGTGAACGGGGGATCCCCTACGAGCAGTACTTC.

This chain links TRBV27 with TRBJ2-6; a weak D match, TRBD1 (6 bases). The CDR3 has 16 residues. The V and J ends lost 6 bases and 0 bases respectively, with 12 bases between them. From germline, CDR1 is MNHEY and CDR2 SMNVEV (reference sequence). In DNA form, the CDR3 reads TGTGCCAGCAGCCCCAGGGGACCCTCTGGGGCCAACGTCCTGACTTTC. Its translation is CASSPRGPSGANVLTF.

CDR3 bases: TGCAGCGTTGAGCGGGGGCTCTCCTACAATGAGCAGTTCTTC. Translated: CSVERGLSYNEQFF. The chain carries TRBV29-1 and TRBJ2-1, with a weak D call TRBD2 (7 bases). This CDR3 comprises 14 residues. Trimming cost V 3 bases and J 0 bases, with 9 bases left between them. CDR1 SQVTM and CDR2 ANQGSEA come from the germline V gene.

The chain employs TRBV28 and TRBJ2-7; no clear D. V was shortened by 8 bases and J by 3 bases, with 17 bases between the two germline ends. The CDR3 extends over 14 amino acids. Germline V gene sequence: CDR1 MDHEN, CDR2 SYDVKM. The CDR3 spells CASRSLSKDYEQYF. The CDR3 DNA reads as TGTGCCAGCCGTTCGCTATCCAAAGACTACGAGCAGTACTTC.

This chain uses TRBV7-3 with TRBJ2-1; no reliable D call. The germline V and J ends were trimmed by 5 bases and 5 bases, with 10 bases remaining between them. CDR1 and CDR2 (germline): SGHTA, FQGTGA. CDR3 size: 13 residues. The CDR3 bases are TGTGCCAGCAGCCGTGGTTCGGACAATGAGCAGTTCTTC. This codes for CASSRGSDNEQFF.

The chain couples TRBV29-1 to TRBJ2-1; a possible D gene is TRBD2 (5 bases). The germline V gene encodes CDR1 SQVTM and CDR2 ANQGSEA. Deletions cut 6 bases from V and 6 bases from J, with 15 bases between. CDR3 length: 13 amino acids. The chain's CDR3 is CSVDFRDGNEQFF. The DNA of the CDR3 is TGCAGCGTGGACTTTAGAGACGGCAATGAGCAGTTCTTC.

The J gene is TRBJ2-5, the V gene TRBV7-2; D not resolved. CDR3 length equals 12 residues. The ends were cut back, 5 bases at V and 7 bases at J, with 11 bases in the middle. Germline V lookup: CDR1 SGHTA, CDR2 FQGNSA. In DNA form, the CDR3 reads TGTGCCAGCAGCCATGCCCGAGGGACCCAGTACTTC. Translation: CASSHARGTQYF.

The gene calls are TRBV13 and TRBJ2-5; perhaps TRBD1 as D (5 bases). The J call may not be correct, given that the DNA end is closer to TRBJ2-7. Germline CDR1 is PRHDT and CDR2 is FYEKMQ (reference sequence). This CDR3 region has 17 residues. CDR3 amino acids: CASSPPQETASSYEQYF. In nucleotides, the CDR3 is TGTGCCAGCAGCCCCCCCCAGGAGACAGCCTCATCCTACGAGCAGTACTTC.

The chain is built from TRBV28 and TRBJ2-7; 8 bases map to TRBD1. CDR3 length: 14 amino acids. The ends lost 5 bases at V and 4 bases at J; junction bases unmatched: 7. Per the germline V gene, CDR1 is MDHEN and CDR2 is SYDVKM. The CDR3 nucleotides are TGTGCCAGCAGTGGTTCGGGACAGGCATACGAGCAGTACTTC. As protein: CASSGSGQAYEQYF.

This chain uses TRBV4-1 with TRBJ1-2, with 9 bases identical to TRBD1. CDR3 size: 15 residues. Per the germline V gene, CDR1 is MGHRA and CDR2 is YSYEKL. J was trimmed by 5 bases and V by 1 base; bases with no gene match: 5. DNA of the CDR3: TGCGCCAGCAGCCAAGGGTGGACAGGGGTTTATGGCTACACCTTC. This translates into CASSQGWTGVYGYTF.

DNA for the CDR3: TGCGCCAGCAGTCTGGGAGATTTCTGGTACAATGAGCAGTTCTTC. Protein product: CASSLGDFWYNEQFF. V usage is TRBV5-1 and J usage is TRBJ2-1; TRBD2 is a possible D gene (5 bases). CDR3 length equals 15 residues. Looked up from germline, CDR1 is SGHRS and CDR2 is YFSETQ. V shed 5 bases and J shed 4 bases, with 16 bases lying between them.

The V and J genes are TRBV25-1 and TRBJ1-5; TRBD1 might be the D (6 bases). The CDR3 is 13 residues long. V was trimmed by 2 bases and J by 7 bases, leaving 9 bases between them. Germline CDR1 and CDR2: MGHDK and SYGVNS. CDR3 protein: CASSEQGRQPQHF. The CDR3 DNA reads as TGTGCCAGCAGTGAACAGGGGCGGCAGCCCCAGCATTTT. Based on the CDR3 plus reference TRBV25-1 and TRBJ1-5, the full variable domain is EADIYQTPRYLVIGTGKKITLECSQTMGHDKMYWYQQDPGMELHLIHYSYGVNSTEKGDLSSESTVSRIRTEHFPLTLESARPSHTSQYLCASSEQGRQPQHFGDGTRLSIL.

This clone has only one observation. The genes are TRBV5-4 and TRBJ2-7, with 7 positions matching TRBD1. This CDR3 contains 15 residues. V lost 0 bases to trimming and J lost 6 bases; unmatched junction nucleotides: 9. Germline V CDR1 and CDR2: SGHNT, YYREEE (reference sequence). CDR3 coding DNA: TGTGCCAGCAGCTTGGGAAAGGGGGCGCCCGGCGAGCAGTACTTC. The encoded protein is CASSLGKGAPGEQYF. Together with reference TRBV5-4 and TRBJ2-7, the CDR3 gives the full variable domain: ETGVTQSPTHLIKTRGQQVTLRCSSQSGHNTVSWYQQALGQGPQFIFQYYREEENGRGNFPPRFSGLQFPNYSSELNVNALELDDSALYLCASSLGKGAPGEQYFGPGTRLTVT.

The CDR3 DNA follows: TGTGCCATCACCCAGGGGGACCCCGGAAACACCATATATTTT. Its protein product is CAITQGDPGNTIYF. This sequence joins TRBV10-3 and TRBJ1-3; the match to TRBD1 covers 7 bases. From germline, CDR1 is ENHRY and CDR2 SYGVKD. The CDR3 is 14 residues long. V was pared by 7 bases and J by 4 bases, with 7 bases of the junction left unmatched.

V and J are TRBV6-1 and TRBJ2-4; D unresolved. CDR1 and CDR2 from the germline V gene are MNHNS and SASEGT. Deletions cut 0 bases from V and 11 bases from J, with 5 bases between. The CDR3 has 11 residues. In nucleotides, the CDR3 is TGTGCCAGCAGTGAAGCCCGGGTTCAGTACTTC. Translated: CASSEARVQYF.

This clone was detected only once. V usage is TRBV9 and J usage is TRBJ1-2, with D possibly matching TRBD1 (6 bases). CDR1 and CDR2 from the germline V gene are SGDLS and YYNGEE. Trimming removed 4 bases from V and 0 bases from J, with 13 bases in between. The CDR3 loop spans 15 amino acids. CDR3 nucleotides: TGTGCCAGCAGCACCCGGGACACTCCTAACTATGGCTACACCTTC. This sequence encodes CASSTRDTPNYGYTF.

The CDR3: CATSRDNGETQYF. In DNA form, the CDR3 reads TGTGCCACCAGCAGAGATAACGGGGAGACCCAGTACTTC. The rearrangement uses TRBV15 and TRBJ2-5; D unclear. Trimming removed 0 bases at V and 5 bases at J, with 7 bases between. The CDR3 extends over 13 amino acids. CDR1 and CDR2 (germline): LNHNV, YYDKDF (reference sequence).

CDR3 nucleotides: TGTGCCAGCGCGATTAGACAGGGGGCGTTAGATACGCAGTATTTT. It yields the protein CASAIRQGALDTQYF. V and J are TRBV27 and TRBJ2-3; 10 positions agree with TRBD1. The germline V gene has CDR1 MNHEY and CDR2 SMNVEV (reference sequence). This CDR3 has 15 residues. V trimming: 8 bases; J trimming: 5 bases; junction bases outside the gene matches: 10.

V usage is TRBV5-6 and J usage is TRBJ2-7; a weak D match, TRBD2 (7 bases). Between the trimmed V and J ends, which lost 4 bases and 2 bases, there was a span of 10 bases. The CDR3 totals 13 residues. Germline V gene data show CDR1 as SGHDT and CDR2 as YYEEEE. CDR3 coding DNA: TGTGCCAGCAGCCCGGGGGGCCCCTACGAGCAGTACTTC. Translation gives CASSPGGPYEQYF.

J is TRBJ1-2 and V is TRBV6-5; 10 bases match TRBD1. Germline V gene data show CDR1 as MNHEY and CDR2 as SVGAGI. The CDR3 sequence is 13 residues long. V lost 7 bases to trimming and J lost 4 bases; unmatched junction nucleotides: 3. The CDR3 spells CASKGTGVYGYTF. The CDR3 DNA reads as TGTGCCAGCAAAGGGACAGGGGTCTATGGCTACACCTTC.

The V and J genes are TRBV7-3 and TRBJ2-2; D remains unclear. V was shortened by 2 bases and J by 3 bases, with 4 bases between the two germline ends. The germline V gene has CDR1 SGHTA and CDR2 FQGTGA. The CDR3 sequence is 13 residues long. CDR3: CASSLSYTGELFF. The CDR3 DNA reads as TGTGCCAGCAGCTTATCATACACCGGGGAGCTGTTTTTT.